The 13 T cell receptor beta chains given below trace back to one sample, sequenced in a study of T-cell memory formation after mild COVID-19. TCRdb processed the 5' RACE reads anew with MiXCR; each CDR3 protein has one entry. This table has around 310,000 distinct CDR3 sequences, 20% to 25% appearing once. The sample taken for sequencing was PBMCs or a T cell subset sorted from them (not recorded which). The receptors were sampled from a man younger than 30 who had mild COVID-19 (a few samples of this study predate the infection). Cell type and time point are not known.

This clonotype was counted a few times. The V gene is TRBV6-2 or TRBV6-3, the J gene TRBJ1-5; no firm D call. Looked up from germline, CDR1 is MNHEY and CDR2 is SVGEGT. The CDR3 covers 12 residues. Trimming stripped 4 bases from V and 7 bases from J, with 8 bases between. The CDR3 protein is CASSWRGQPQHF. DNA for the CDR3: TGTGCCAGCAGTTGGCGGGGACAGCCCCAGCATTTT.

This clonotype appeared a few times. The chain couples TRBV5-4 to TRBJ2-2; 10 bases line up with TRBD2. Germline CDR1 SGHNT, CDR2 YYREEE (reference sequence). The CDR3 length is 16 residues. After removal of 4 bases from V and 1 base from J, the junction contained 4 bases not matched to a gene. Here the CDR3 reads CASSPGLAQNTGELFF. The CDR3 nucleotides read TGTGCCAGCAGCCCGGGACTAGCGCAGAACACCGGGGAGCTGTTTTTT.

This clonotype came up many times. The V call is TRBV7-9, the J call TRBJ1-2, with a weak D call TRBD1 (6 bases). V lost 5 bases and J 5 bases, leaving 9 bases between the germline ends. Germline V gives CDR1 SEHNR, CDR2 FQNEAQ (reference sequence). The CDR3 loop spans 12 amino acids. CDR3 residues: CASSPTGYGYTF. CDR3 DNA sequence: TGTGCCAGCAGCCCGACAGGTTATGGCTACACCTTC.

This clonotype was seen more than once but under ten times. The DNA of the CDR3 is TGCGCCAGCAGCCTCATGATCACAGATACGCAGTATTTT. Translating it yields CASSLMITDTQYF. J is TRBJ2-3 and V is TRBV4-1; unclear D gene. The CDR3 extends over 13 amino acids. Deletions cut 4 bases from V and 2 bases from J, with 7 bases between. CDR1 MGHRA and CDR2 YSYEKL come from the germline V gene.

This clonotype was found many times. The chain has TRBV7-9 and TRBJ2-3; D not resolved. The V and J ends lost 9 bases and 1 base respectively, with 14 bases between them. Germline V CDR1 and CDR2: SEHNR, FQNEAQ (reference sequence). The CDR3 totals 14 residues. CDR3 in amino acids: CARQAIRGTDTQYF. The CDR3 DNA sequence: TGTGCCAGGCAGGCCATCCGAGGCACAGATACGCAGTATTTT.

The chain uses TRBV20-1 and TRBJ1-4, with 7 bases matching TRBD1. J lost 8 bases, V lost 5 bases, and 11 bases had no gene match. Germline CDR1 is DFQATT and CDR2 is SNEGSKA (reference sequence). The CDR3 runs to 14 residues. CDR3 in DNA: TGCAGTGCTTCCTCCGGGACAGCCGTCGAAAAACTGTTTTTT. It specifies CSASSGTAVEKLFF.

CDR3 sequence reads: CASSLGRTPDTQYF. The CDR3 DNA sequence: TGCGCCAGCAGCTTGGGACGGACCCCAGATACGCAGTATTTT. J is TRBJ2-3 and V is TRBV5-1, with unresolved D. The length of the CDR3 is 14 residues. Trimming took off 0 bases at V and 4 bases at J, with 9 bases between the two ends. CDR1 SGHRS and CDR2 YFSETQ come from the germline V gene.

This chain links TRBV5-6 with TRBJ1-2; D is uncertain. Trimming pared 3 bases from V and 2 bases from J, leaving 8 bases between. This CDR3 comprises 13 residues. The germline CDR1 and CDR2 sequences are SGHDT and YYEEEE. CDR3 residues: CASSSVGNYGYTF. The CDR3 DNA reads TGTGCCAGCAGCTCGGTAGGGAACTATGGCTACACCTTC.

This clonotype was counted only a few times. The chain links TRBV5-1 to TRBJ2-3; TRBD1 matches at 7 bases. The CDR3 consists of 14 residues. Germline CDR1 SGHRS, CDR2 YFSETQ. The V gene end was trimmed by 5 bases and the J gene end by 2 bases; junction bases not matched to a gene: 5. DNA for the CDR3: TGCGCCAGCAGTTCACAGGGGTCCACAGATACGCAGTATTTT. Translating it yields CASSSQGSTDTQYF.

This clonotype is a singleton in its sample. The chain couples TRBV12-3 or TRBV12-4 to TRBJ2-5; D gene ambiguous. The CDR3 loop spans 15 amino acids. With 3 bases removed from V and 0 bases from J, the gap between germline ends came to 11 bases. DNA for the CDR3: TGTGCCAGCAGTTTGTGGCAGTCGTACCAAGAGACCCAGTACTTC. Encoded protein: CASSLWQSYQETQYF.

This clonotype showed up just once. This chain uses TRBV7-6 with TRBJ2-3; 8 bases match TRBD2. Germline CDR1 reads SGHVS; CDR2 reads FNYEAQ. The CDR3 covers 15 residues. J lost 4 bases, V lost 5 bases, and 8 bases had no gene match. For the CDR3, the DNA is TGTGCCAGCAGCCCGGGGGGGGTGGGCGCAGATACGCAGTATTTT. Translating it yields CASSPGGVGADTQYF.

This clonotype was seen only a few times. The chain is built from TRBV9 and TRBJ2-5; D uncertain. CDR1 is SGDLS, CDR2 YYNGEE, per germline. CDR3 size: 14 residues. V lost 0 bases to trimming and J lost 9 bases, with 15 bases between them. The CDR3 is CASSVGSLKESQYF. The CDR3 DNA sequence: TGTGCCAGCAGCGTAGGCTCTCTCAAGGAGTCCCAGTACTTC.

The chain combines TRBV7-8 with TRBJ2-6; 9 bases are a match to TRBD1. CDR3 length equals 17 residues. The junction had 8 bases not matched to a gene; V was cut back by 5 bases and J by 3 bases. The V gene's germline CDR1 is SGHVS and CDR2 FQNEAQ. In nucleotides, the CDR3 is TGTGCCAGCAGCCACGGACAGGGGAAGGTTGGGGCCAACGTCCTGACTTTC. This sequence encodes CASSHGQGKVGANVLTF.